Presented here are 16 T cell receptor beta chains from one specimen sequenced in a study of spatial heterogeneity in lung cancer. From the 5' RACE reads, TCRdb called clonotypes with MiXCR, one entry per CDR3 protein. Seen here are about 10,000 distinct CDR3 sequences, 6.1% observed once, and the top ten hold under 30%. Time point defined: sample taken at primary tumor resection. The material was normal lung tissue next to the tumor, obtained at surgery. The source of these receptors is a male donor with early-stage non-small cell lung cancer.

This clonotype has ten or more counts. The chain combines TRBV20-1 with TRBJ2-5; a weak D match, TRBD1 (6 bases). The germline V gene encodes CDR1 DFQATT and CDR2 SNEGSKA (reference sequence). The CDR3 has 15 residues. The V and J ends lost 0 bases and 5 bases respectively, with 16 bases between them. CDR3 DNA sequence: TGCAGTGCTAGAGATTGGCAGGGGCAGGGGGAGACCCAGTACTTC. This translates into CSARDWQGQGETQYF.

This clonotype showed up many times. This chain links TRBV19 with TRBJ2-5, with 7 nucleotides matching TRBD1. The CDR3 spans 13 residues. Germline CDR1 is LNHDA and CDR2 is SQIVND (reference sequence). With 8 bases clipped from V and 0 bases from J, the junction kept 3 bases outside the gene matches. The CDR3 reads CASQQGNQETQYF. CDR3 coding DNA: TGTGCCAGTCAACAGGGGAACCAAGAGACCCAGTACTTC.

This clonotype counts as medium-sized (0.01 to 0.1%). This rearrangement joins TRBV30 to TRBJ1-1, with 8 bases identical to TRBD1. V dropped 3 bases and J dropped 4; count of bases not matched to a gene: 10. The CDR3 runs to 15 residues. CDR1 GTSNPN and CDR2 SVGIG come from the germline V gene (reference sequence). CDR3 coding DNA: TGTGCCTGGAGCCAGGGGGCGCGGAGGGGCACTGAAGCTTTCTTT. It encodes CAWSQGARRGTEAFF.

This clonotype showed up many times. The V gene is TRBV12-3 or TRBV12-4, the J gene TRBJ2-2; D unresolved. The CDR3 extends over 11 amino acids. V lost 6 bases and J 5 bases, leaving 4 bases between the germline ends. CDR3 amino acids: CASRLTGELFF. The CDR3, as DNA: TGTGCCAGCAGACTAACCGGGGAGCTGTTTTTT.

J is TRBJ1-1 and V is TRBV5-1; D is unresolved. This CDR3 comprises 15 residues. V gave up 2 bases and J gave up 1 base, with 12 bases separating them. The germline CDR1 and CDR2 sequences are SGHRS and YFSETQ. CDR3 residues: CASSFPGPENTEAFF. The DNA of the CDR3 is TGCGCCAGCAGCTTCCCCGGGCCAGAGAACACTGAAGCTTTCTTT.

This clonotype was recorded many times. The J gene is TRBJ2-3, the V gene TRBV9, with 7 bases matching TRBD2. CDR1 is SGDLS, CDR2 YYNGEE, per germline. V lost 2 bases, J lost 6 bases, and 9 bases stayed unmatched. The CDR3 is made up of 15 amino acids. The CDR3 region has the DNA TGTGCCAGCAGCGTTGATTCCGGGGGGTCGGATACGCAGTATTTT. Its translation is CASSVDSGGSDTQYF.

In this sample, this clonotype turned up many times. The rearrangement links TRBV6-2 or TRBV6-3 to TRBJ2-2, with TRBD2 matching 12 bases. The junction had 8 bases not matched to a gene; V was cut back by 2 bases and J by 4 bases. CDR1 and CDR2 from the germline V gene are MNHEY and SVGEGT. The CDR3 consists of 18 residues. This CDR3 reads CASSYPTSGSVVTGELFF. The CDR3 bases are TGTGCCAGCAGTTACCCGACTAGCGGGAGTGTTGTCACCGGGGAGCTGTTTTTT.

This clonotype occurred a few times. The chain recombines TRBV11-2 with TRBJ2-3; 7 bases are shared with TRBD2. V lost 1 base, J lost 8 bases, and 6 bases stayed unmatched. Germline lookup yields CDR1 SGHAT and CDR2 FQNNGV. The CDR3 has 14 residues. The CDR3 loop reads CASSLGPSGATQYF. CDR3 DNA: TGTGCCAGCAGCTTAGGGCCTAGCGGAGCTACGCAGTATTTT.

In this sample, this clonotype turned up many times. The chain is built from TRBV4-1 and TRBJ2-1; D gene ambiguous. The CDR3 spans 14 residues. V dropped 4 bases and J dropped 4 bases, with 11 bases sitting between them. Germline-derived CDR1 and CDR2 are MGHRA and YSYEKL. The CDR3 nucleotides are TGCGCCAGCAGCCTTTCGCACCCTTACAATGAGCAGTTCTTC. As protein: CASSLSHPYNEQFF.

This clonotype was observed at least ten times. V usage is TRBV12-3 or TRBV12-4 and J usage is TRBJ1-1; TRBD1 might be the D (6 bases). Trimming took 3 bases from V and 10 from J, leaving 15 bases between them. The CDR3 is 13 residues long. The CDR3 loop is CASSLVRGSRAFF. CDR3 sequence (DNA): TGTGCCAGCAGTTTGGTCAGGGGCAGTCGAGCTTTCTTT.

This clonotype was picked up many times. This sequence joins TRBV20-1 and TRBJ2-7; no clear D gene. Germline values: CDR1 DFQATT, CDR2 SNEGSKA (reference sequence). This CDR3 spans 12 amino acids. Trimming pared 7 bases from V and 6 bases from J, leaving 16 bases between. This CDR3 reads CSVQSGSSEQYF. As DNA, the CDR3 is TGCAGTGTCCAGTCAGGCAGCTCCGAGCAGTACTTC.

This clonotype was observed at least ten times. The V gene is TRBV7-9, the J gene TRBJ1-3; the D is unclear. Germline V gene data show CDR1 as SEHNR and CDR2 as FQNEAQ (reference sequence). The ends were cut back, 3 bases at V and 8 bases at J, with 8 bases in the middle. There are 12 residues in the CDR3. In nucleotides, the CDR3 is TGTGCCAGCAGCTTTTTCCGGGACACCATATATTTT. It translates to CASSFFRDTIYF.

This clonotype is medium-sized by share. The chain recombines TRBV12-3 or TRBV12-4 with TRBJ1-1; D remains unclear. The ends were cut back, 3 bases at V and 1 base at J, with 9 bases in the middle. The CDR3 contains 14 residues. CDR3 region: CASSFARRNTEAFF. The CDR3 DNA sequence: TGTGCCAGCAGTTTTGCCCGCCGGAACACTGAAGCTTTCTTT.

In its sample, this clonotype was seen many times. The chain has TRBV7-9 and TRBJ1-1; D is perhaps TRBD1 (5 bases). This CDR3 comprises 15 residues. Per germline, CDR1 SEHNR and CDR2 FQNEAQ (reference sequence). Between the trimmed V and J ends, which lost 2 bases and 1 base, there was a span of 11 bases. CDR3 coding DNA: TGTGCCAGCAGCTTATACCGGGGACCGAACACTGAAGCTTTCTTT. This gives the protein CASSLYRGPNTEAFF. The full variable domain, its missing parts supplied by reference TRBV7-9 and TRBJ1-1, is DTGVSQNPRHKITKRGQNVTFRCDPISEHNRLYWYRQTLGQGPEFLTYFQNEAQLEKSRLLSDRFSAERPKGSFSTLEIQRTEQGDSAMYLCASSLYRGPNTEAFFGQGTRLTVV.

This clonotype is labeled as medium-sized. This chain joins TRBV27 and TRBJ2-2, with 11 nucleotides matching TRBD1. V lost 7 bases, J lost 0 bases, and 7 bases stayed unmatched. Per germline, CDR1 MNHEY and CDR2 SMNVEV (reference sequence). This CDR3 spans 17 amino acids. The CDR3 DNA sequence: TGTGCCAGCACCCAGGACAGGGGGCTTGCGAACACCGGGGAGCTGTTTTTT. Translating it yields CASTQDRGLANTGELFF.

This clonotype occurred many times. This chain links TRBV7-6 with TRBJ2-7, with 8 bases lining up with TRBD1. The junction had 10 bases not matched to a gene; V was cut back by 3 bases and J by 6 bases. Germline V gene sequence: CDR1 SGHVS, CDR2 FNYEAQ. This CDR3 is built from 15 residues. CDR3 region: CASSLETGAFSEQYF. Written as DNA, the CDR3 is TGTGCCAGCAGCTTGGAGACAGGGGCTTTCAGCGAGCAGTACTTC. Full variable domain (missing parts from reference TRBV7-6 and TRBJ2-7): GAGVSQSPRYKVTKRGQDVALRCDPISGHVSLYWYRQALGQGPEFLTYFNYEAQQDKSGLPNDRFSAERPEGSISTLTIQRTEQRDSAMYRCASSLETGAFSEQYFGPGTRLTVT.